A single sample is the source of the 32 T cell receptor beta chains below, sequenced in a study of technical replicates of blood from several donors. Clones were read by immunoSEQ multiplex PCR, and TCRdb kept only the in-frame ones, dropping some. Seen here are some 96,000 clones, approximately 94% observed once, and the top ten hold 0.2% to 0.25%. Source material: T cells isolated from PBMCs. These receptors all stem from a human donor in good health.

The chain uses TRBV19 and TRBJ2-3; maybe TRBD2 (6 bases). Germline CDR1 LNHDA, CDR2 SQIVND (reference sequence). There are 13 residues in the CDR3. V was trimmed by 1 base and J by 4 bases, leaving 6 bases between them. In DNA form, the CDR3 reads TGTGCCAGTAGTATAGGACTAGCAGATACGCAGTATTTT. This gives the protein CASSIGLADTQYF.

The J gene is TRBJ1-5, the V gene TRBV7-9; 8 bases agree with TRBD1. The CDR3 has 16 residues. With 1 base clipped from V and 13 bases from J, the junction kept 15 bases outside the gene matches. CDR1 is SEHNR and CDR2 is FQNEAQ in the germline V gene (reference sequence). CDR3 coding DNA: TGTGCCAGCAGCTTAGATCCTGGACAGGGCCGTAATAAACAGCATTTT. Its protein is CASSLDPGQGRNKQHF.

The chain uses TRBV30 and TRBJ1-5, with TRBD1 as a possible D gene (6 bases). Germline values: CDR1 GTSNPN, CDR2 SVGIG (reference sequence). The V and J ends lost 3 bases and 7 bases respectively, with 10 bases between them. This CDR3 is 12 amino acids long. CDR3 nucleotide sequence: TGTGCCTGGAGCCCCAGGGGCCAGCCCCAGCATTTT. This sequence encodes CAWSPRGQPQHF.

This rearrangement joins TRBV2 to TRBJ1-4; TRBD1 aligns across 7 bases. CDR1 is SNHLY and CDR2 is FYNNEI in the germline V gene. The CDR3 consists of 20 residues. V lost 5 bases to trimming and J lost 3 bases; unmatched junction nucleotides: 21. CDR3 in DNA: TGTGCCAGCAGTCGCAGCTCCCGGGACAGTTCCTCGGAGGCTAATGAAAAACTGTTTTTT. Translation gives CASSRSSRDSSSEANEKLFF.

The rearrangement joins TRBV29-1 to TRBJ2-5; D may be TRBD2 (6 bases). The J call may be mistaken, given a closer DNA end match to TRBJ2-7. Germline V CDR1 and CDR2: SQVTM, ANQGSEA. The CDR3 extends over 14 amino acids. CDR3: CSVGGDGSSYEQYF. CDR3 DNA sequence: TGCAGCGTTGGGGGGGACGGTAGCTCCTACGAGCAGTACTTC.

The chain combines TRBV2 with TRBJ1-5; perhaps TRBD1 as D (5 bases). The CDR3 runs 14 residues. Trimming took off 2 bases at V and 4 bases at J, with 9 bases between the two ends. Germline-derived CDR1 and CDR2 are SNHLY and FYNNEI. The DNA of the CDR3 is TGTGCCAGCAGTGAACAGGGTCTGAATCAGCCCCAGCATTTT. Translating it yields CASSEQGLNQPQHF.

The chain joins TRBV10-3 to TRBJ2-7; 9 bases map to TRBD2. The CDR3 is 14 residues long. J lost 4 bases, V lost 6 bases, and 7 bases had no gene match. CDR1 is ENHRY and CDR2 is SYGVKD in the germline V gene. For the CDR3, the DNA is TGTGCCATCAGGCCTCTTAGCGGGAGATACGAGCAGTACTTC. Its translation: CAIRPLSGRYEQYF.

CDR3 in amino acids: CASSQGVQGSWGTEAFF. The DNA of the CDR3 is TGCGCCAGCAGCCAAGGGGTGCAGGGGTCTTGGGGCACTGAAGCTTTCTTT. This sequence joins TRBV4-1 and TRBJ1-1; possible D gene TRBD1, 6 bases. The CDR3 is 17 residues long. Germline-derived CDR1 and CDR2 are MGHRA and YSYEKL. Between the trimmed V and J ends, which lost 1 base and 4 bases, there was a span of 19 bases.

This chain joins TRBV19 and TRBJ1-2; D remains ambiguous. CDR1 and CDR2 from the germline V gene are LNHDA and SQIVND (reference sequence). The CDR3 loop spans 13 amino acids. Trimming removed 9 bases at V and 6 bases at J, with 17 bases between. In DNA, the CDR3 is TGTGCCAGCGCCACATCTCCGGAGGATGGCTACACCTTC. Its protein is CASATSPEDGYTF.

V is TRBV7-8 and J is TRBJ1-4, with D hard to call. Germline V lookup: CDR1 SGHVS, CDR2 FQNEAQ. Deletions cut 4 bases from V and 7 bases from J, with 19 bases between. CDR3 length equals 16 residues. CDR3 bases: TGTGCCAGCAGCTCCGTTGGGGAGTTCCGGGGTGAAAAACTGTTTTTT. As protein: CASSSVGEFRGEKLFF.

This clone was detected once. The chain carries TRBV28 and TRBJ1-1; the D is unclear. V dropped 6 bases and J dropped 1 base, with 6 bases sitting between them. The CDR3 is made up of 12 amino acids. Germline-derived CDR1 and CDR2 are MDHEN and SYDVKM. CDR3 sequence: CASSSGNTEAFF. CDR3 bases: TGTGCCAGCAGCTCGGGGAACACTGAAGCTTTCTTT. Full variable domain (outside the CDR3, taken from reference TRBV28 and TRBJ1-1): DVKVTQSSRYLVKRTGEKVFLECVQDMDHENMFWYRQDPGLGLRLIYFSYDVKMKEKGDIPEGYSVSREKKERFSLILESASTNQTSMYLCASSSGNTEAFFGQGTRLTVV.

This chain joins TRBV6-5 and TRBJ1-3; D ambiguous. CDR1 MNHEY and CDR2 SVGAGI come from the germline V gene. CDR3 length: 14 residues. The V end lost 4 bases, the J end lost 2 bases, and 9 bases lay between the germline ends. The CDR3 protein is CASSLREAGNTIYF. CDR3 nucleotides: TGTGCCAGCAGTTTGAGAGAAGCTGGAAACACCATATATTTT.

This rearrangement joins TRBV18 to TRBJ2-1; 12 bases agree with TRBD2. Per the germline V gene, CDR1 is KGHSH and CDR2 is LQKENI. The V gene end was trimmed by 5 bases and the J gene end by 5 bases; junction bases not matched to a gene: 10. The CDR3 length is 17 residues. The CDR3 region has the DNA TGTGCCAGCTCAAGACCTAGACTAGCGGGAGCGCACAATGAGCAGTTCTTC. It codes for CASSRPRLAGAHNEQFF.

J is TRBJ1-4 and V is TRBV4-1, with 8 bases identical to TRBD1. Germline lookup yields CDR1 MGHRA and CDR2 YSYEKL. CDR3 length: 15 residues. J gave up 4 bases and V 0 bases, and 1 base lay outside the gene matches. CDR3 loop: CASSQEDRVNEKLFF. The CDR3 DNA follows: TGCGCCAGCAGCCAAGAGGACAGGGTTAATGAAAAACTGTTTTTT.

This clone was found once. The chain links TRBV18 to TRBJ2-2; D ambiguous. This CDR3 spans 13 amino acids. The ends were cut back, 3 bases at V and 3 bases at J, with 5 bases in the middle. CDR1 and CDR2 (germline): KGHSH, LQKENI. The chain's CDR3 is CASSPSYTGELFF. Here the CDR3 DNA reads TGTGCCAGCTCACCTTCTTACACCGGGGAGCTGTTTTTT.

The V gene is TRBV5-1, the J gene TRBJ2-7, with 7 bases aligning to TRBD2. With V trimmed by 0 bases and J by 4 bases, 10 bases remained unmatched. Germline CDR1 is SGHRS and CDR2 is YFSETQ. This CDR3 has 16 residues. CDR3 sequence: CASSLGPGGTKYEQYF. CDR3 bases: TGCGCCAGCAGCTTGGGGCCGGGAGGCACGAAATACGAGCAGTACTTC. The entire variable domain, with the rest obtained from reference TRBV5-1 and TRBJ2-7, is as follows: KAGVTQTPRYLIKTRGQQVTLSCSPISGHRSVSWYQQTPGQGLQFLFEYFSETQRNKGNFPGRFSGRQFSNSRSEMNVSTLELGDSALYLCASSLGPGGTKYEQYFGPGTRLTVT.

The chain carries TRBV27 and TRBJ1-1; no clear D. CDR1 MNHEY and CDR2 SMNVEV come from the germline V gene (reference sequence). CDR3 length: 14 amino acids. The V and J ends lost 2 bases and 3 bases respectively, with 10 bases between them. Written as DNA, the CDR3 is TGTGCCAGCAGTTTAATTGTCGGAGACACTGAAGCTTTCTTT. The encoded protein is CASSLIVGDTEAFF.

This chain joins TRBV20-1 and TRBJ2-1; D is ambiguous. The CDR3 is 11 amino acids. Germline V lookup: CDR1 DFQATT, CDR2 SNEGSKA (reference sequence). The CDR3 sequence: CRGAFYNEQFF. The CDR3 DNA reads TGCCGTGGCGCTTTCTACAATGAGCAGTTCTTC.

This clone appeared once. The chain links TRBV6-1 to TRBJ2-6; tentatively, D is TRBD1 (6 bases). V lost 6 bases and J 2 bases, leaving 11 bases between the germline ends. The CDR3 has 15 residues. Germline CDR1 is MNHNS and CDR2 is SASEGT. CDR3 DNA: TGTGCCAGCAGAACAGGGTCAGCTGGGGCCAACGTCCTGACTTTC. The encoded protein is CASRTGSAGANVLTF.

The chain's CDR3 is CASSDKVDSGSDEQFF. The CDR3 DNA reads TGTGCCAGCAGCGACAAAGTCGATAGCGGGAGCGATGAGCAGTTCTTC. The V and J genes are TRBV6-4 and TRBJ2-1; 9 bases are a match to TRBD2. The CDR3 contains 16 residues. Germline V lookup: CDR1 MRHNA, CDR2 SNTAGT. Trimming took 6 bases from V and 8 from J; bases not matched to a gene: 14.

DNA for the CDR3: TGCGCCAGCAGCTTGGTCGGGGGGGACACCGGGGAGCTGTTTTTT. Protein sequence: CASSLVGGDTGELFF. This chain uses TRBV5-1 with TRBJ2-2, with 8 positions matching TRBD2. The CDR3 covers 15 residues. The junction had 1 base not matched to a gene; V was cut back by 0 bases and J by 3 bases. Germline CDR1 is SGHRS and CDR2 is YFSETQ. Combining the CDR3 with reference TRBV5-1 and TRBJ2-2 gives the whole variable domain KAGVTQTPRYLIKTRGQQVTLSCSPISGHRSVSWYQQTPGQGLQFLFEYFSETQRNKGNFPGRFSGRQFSNSRSEMNVSTLELGDSALYLCASSLVGGDTGELFFGEGSRLTVL.

This sequence joins TRBV4-2 and TRBJ1-2; possible D gene TRBD1, 6 bases. The germline V gene encodes CDR1 LGHNA and CDR2 YNFKEQ. V lost 0 bases and J lost 9, with 14 bases in between. This CDR3 has 14 residues. The CDR3 reads CASSQDSGQGSYTF. The CDR3 DNA is TGTGCCAGCAGCCAAGATTCAGGCCAGGGGAGCTACACCTTC.

The rearrangement links TRBV10-1 to TRBJ1-1; TRBD1 matches at 12 bases. The germline V gene encodes CDR1 WNHNN and CDR2 SYGVQD (reference sequence). V was pared by 6 bases and J by 4 bases, with 15 bases of the junction left unmatched. This CDR3 has 18 amino acids. The CDR3 DNA is TGCGCCAGCAGCGCGACAGGTCATCCGGGACAGGGGGCCACTGAAGCTTTCTTT. Protein product: CASSATGHPGQGATEAFF.

The chain has TRBV5-1 and TRBJ2-2, with D perhaps matching TRBD2 (6 bases). Per germline, CDR1 SGHRS and CDR2 YFSETQ. The CDR3 consists of 15 residues. V lost 3 bases and J lost 2, with 11 bases in between. DNA of the CDR3: TGCGCCAGCAGCTGGAGTAGCGGCAACACCGGGGAGCTGTTTTTT. It codes for CASSWSSGNTGELFF.

The chain is built from TRBV5-1 and TRBJ1-1; no clear D gene. In germline, CDR1 is SGHRS, CDR2 YFSETQ. The V end was cut by 0 bases, the J end by 0 bases, with 12 bases between. The length of the CDR3 is 16 residues. Here the CDR3 DNA reads TGCGCCAGCAGCTTGGGGGCCCGGTCTTTGAACACTGAAGCTTTCTTT. As protein: CASSLGARSLNTEAFF.

V and J are TRBV19 and TRBJ2-5, with D tentatively TRBD2 (6 bases). V lost 6 bases and J 0 bases, leaving 17 bases between the germline ends. Per the germline V gene, CDR1 is LNHDA and CDR2 is SQIVND (reference sequence). There are 16 residues in the CDR3. The CDR3 protein is CASRPSLIADQETQYF. Written as DNA, the CDR3 is TGTGCCAGTAGGCCCAGCCTAATAGCGGACCAAGAGACCCAGTACTTC.

This chain uses TRBV5-1 with TRBJ2-6, with 8 nucleotides matching TRBD1. Looked up from germline, CDR1 is SGHRS and CDR2 is YFSETQ. The CDR3 contains 19 residues. The V gene end was trimmed by 4 bases and the J gene end by 0 bases; junction bases not matched to a gene: 12. CDR3 in DNA: TGCGCCAGCAGCGACACCGCAGGGGGCACGGACTCTGGGGCCAACGTCCTGACTTTC. Amino acid sequence: CASSDTAGGTDSGANVLTF.

The chain combines TRBV5-1 with TRBJ2-3; 16 bases map to TRBD2. Germline V lookup: CDR1 SGHRS, CDR2 YFSETQ. This CDR3 region has 17 residues. Trimming cost V 0 bases and J 4 bases; bases outside gene matches: 2. CDR3 amino acids: CASSLAGTSGGADTQYF. As DNA, the CDR3 is TGCGCCAGCAGCTTGGCCGGGACTAGCGGGGGGGCAGATACGCAGTATTTT.

The chain links TRBV6-5 to TRBJ2-2; no reliable D call. Germline CDR1 reads MNHEY; CDR2 reads SVGAGI. V dropped 2 bases and J dropped 5 bases, with 3 bases sitting between them. The CDR3 loop spans 12 amino acids. The CDR3 bases are TGTGCCAGCAGTTACCGGACCGGGGAGCTGTTTTTT. Protein sequence: CASSYRTGELFF.

This chain joins TRBV4-1 and TRBJ1-2, with TRBD1 matching over 9 bases. Germline CDR1 is MGHRA and CDR2 is YSYEKL. The V segment lost 1 base and the J segment 8 bases; nucleotides outside the gene matches: 14. This CDR3 spans 17 amino acids. For the CDR3, the DNA is TGCGCCAGCAGCCAAGTAGCCCGGACAGGGGATGGGAGAGGCTACACCTTC. Its protein product is CASSQVARTGDGRGYTF.

This chain joins TRBV29-1 and TRBJ1-5; 8 bases line up with TRBD1. J gave up 0 bases and V 4 bases, and 11 bases lay outside the gene matches. The CDR3 length is 17 residues. CDR1 is SQVTM, CDR2 ANQGSEA, per germline. The CDR3 here is CSVGTGIFDYSNQPQHF. The CDR3 bases are TGCAGCGTTGGGACAGGGATATTCGACTATAGCAATCAGCCCCAGCATTTT.

In its sample, this clone was seen once. The chain joins TRBV11-2 to TRBJ1-1; no firm D call. Trimming cost V 5 bases and J 8 bases, with 9 bases left between them. Germline V CDR1 and CDR2: SGHAT, FQNNGV. The CDR3 consists of 11 residues. CDR3 sequence reads: CASSHTLEAFF. Written as DNA, the CDR3 is TGTGCCAGCAGCCACACGCTGGAAGCTTTCTTT.